The rows below give T cell receptor beta chains drawn from one sample of a study of cytomegalovirus exposure and HLA in healthy donors. TCRdb's table, derived via immunoSEQ multiplex PCR, lists solely in-frame clones and lacks some. The table has over 110,000 clones, 55% to 80% seen once. Sequenced material: PBMCs. The origin of the receptors is a woman between 40 and 50 years old in good health and CMV-seronegative. Each CDR3 is given with its conserved first and last residue. D genes are given only for firm matches. Expanded clones get a size class; other rows say once, few or many, or leave the size out.

V	D	size	J	DNA	CDR3
TRBV5-1	TRBD2	.	TRBJ2-3	TGCGCCAGCAGCAGATCGGGACTAGCGGGCACAGATACGCAGTATTTT	CASSRSGLAGTDTQYF
TRBV27	.	.	TRBJ2-6	TGTGCCAGCAGTCCCTGGGGCAAAAAGAGATACTCTGGGGCCAACGTCCTGACTTTC	CASSPWGKKRYSGANVLTF
TRBV4-2	.	.	TRBJ2-5	TGTGCCAGCAGCCAAGATCCTATGGGAGACGGTGAGACCCAGTACTTC	CASSQDPMGDGETQYF
TRBV27	TRBD1	.	TRBJ2-7	TGTGCCAGCAGTTTTGGGGACAGGGGCTACGAGCAGTACTTC	CASSFGDRGYEQYF
TRBV5-1	TRBD1	.	TRBJ1-1	TGCGCCAGCAGCTCCACAGGGGCCCAGGGCACTGAAGCTTTCTTT	CASSSTGAQGTEAFF
TRBV25-1	.	few	TRBJ2-1	TGTGCCAGCAGTGACAGGGACAATGAGCAGTTCTTC	CASSDRDNEQFF
TRBV9	TRBD1	.	TRBJ1-2	TGTGCCAGCAGCCAGGGACAGAACTATGGCTACACCTTC	CASSQGQNYGYTF
TRBV28	.	.	TRBJ1-1	TGTGCCAGCAGTTTCGCAGGGGACGGGAACACTGAAGCTTTCTTT	CASSFAGDGNTEAFF
TRBV15	.	.	TRBJ2-7	TGTGCCACCAGCAGAGATACTAATTACGAGCAGTACTTC	CATSRDTNYEQYF
TRBV6-1	.	.	TRBJ1-6	TGTGCCAGCAGTGATCGGCGGGGTAATTCACCCCTCCACTTT	CASSDRRGNSPLHF
TRBV4-1	TRBD1	.	TRBJ2-1	TGCGCCAGCAGCTCCCACGCCGGGACAGAAACAGGTGAGCAGTTCTTC	CASSSHAGTETGEQFF
TRBV6-5	TRBD1	.	TRBJ2-1	TGTGCCAGCAGTTACCCGGGACAGGGGGCCTTTAATGAGCAGTTCTTC	CASSYPGQGAFNEQFF
TRBV9	.	few	TRBJ1-1	TGTGCCAGCAGCTTCACAGGACAGAACACTGAAGCTTTCTTT	CASSFTGQNTEAFF
TRBV19	.	.	TRBJ1-1	TGTGCCAGTATCGACCTGCGGGCACTAAACACTGAAGCTTTCTTT	CASIDLRALNTEAFF
TRBV7-2	TRBD1	.	TRBJ1-1	TGTGCCAGCAGCTGGGGGACAGGGGTGGGCACTGAAGCTTTCTTT	CASSWGTGVGTEAFF
TRBV27	TRBD2	.	TRBJ2-1	TGTGCCAGCCGAACTAGCGGGGCTACCTCCTACAATGAGCAGTTCTTC	CASRTSGATSYNEQFF
TRBV5-1	TRBD1	.	TRBJ1-1	TGCGCCAGCAGCCCGGGACAGGGGGGCACTGAAGCTTTCTTT	CASSPGQGGTEAFF
TRBV5-4	.	.	TRBJ1-1	TGTGCCAGCCGGTTCAGGGAGAACACTGAAGCTTTCTTT	CASRFRENTEAFF
TRBV9	TRBD1	.	TRBJ2-1	TGTGCCAGCAGCCCACCGACAGGGGGACCTGAGCAATTCTTC	CASSPPTGGPEQFF
TRBV6-1	.	.	TRBJ2-1	TGTGCCAGCAGTCCACTGGGGGGAACCTACAATGAGCAGTTCTTC	CASSPLGGTYNEQFF
TRBV10-3	TRBD2	.	TRBJ2-7	TGTGCCATCAGTGCCGGACTAGCGGGGGAGAGCTCCTACGAGCAGTACTTC	CAISAGLAGESSYEQYF
TRBV6-1	.	.	TRBJ2-3	TGTGCCAGCAGTGCAGGGGATCTCACAGATACGCAGTATTTT	CASSAGDLTDTQYF
TRBV5-1	.	.	TRBJ1-1	TGCGCCAGCAGCTTCGCGGGAGGCAACACTGAAGCTTTCTTT	CASSFAGGNTEAFF
TRBV9	.	.	TRBJ2-2	TGTGCCAGCAGCGTCGGGGGTACGAACACCGGGGAGCTGTTTTTT	CASSVGGTNTGELFF
TRBV10-3	TRBD1	.	TRBJ2-7	TGTGCCATCACCGGGACAGGGGACCCCTACGAGCAGTACTTC	CAITGTGDPYEQYF
TRBV5-1	.	.	TRBJ2-3	TGCGCCAGCAGCCCAGCACAATCGGGGGAAACAGATACGCAGTATTTT	CASSPAQSGETDTQYF